This TCR beta chain was sequenced for a study of OX40 agonist ivuxolimab in advanced cancers. As for the study in general: Patients enrolled in dose escalation were diagnosed with hepatocellular carcinoma, melanoma, renal cell or head and neck cancer.

Clones were read by immunoSEQ multiplex PCR, and TCRdb kept only the in-frame ones, dropping some. The table includes tens of thousands of clones, around four fifths detected once. The CDR3 spans 11 residues. Germline CDR1 and CDR2: SGHTA and FQGNSA. The ends were cut back, 4 bases at V and 6 bases at J, with 6 bases in the middle. Here the sequenced sample was CD4+ or CD8+ T cells sorted from blood, taken in a trial of the OX40 agonist ivuxolimab. This TCR was sampled from an adult with an advanced solid tumor such as melanoma, head and neck, liver or kidney cancer. This sequence joins TRBV7-2 and TRBJ1-1, with no clear D. The CDR3 is CASSSGPEAFF. The CDR3 DNA reads TGTGCCAGCAGCTCAGGACCTGAAGCTTTCTTT.